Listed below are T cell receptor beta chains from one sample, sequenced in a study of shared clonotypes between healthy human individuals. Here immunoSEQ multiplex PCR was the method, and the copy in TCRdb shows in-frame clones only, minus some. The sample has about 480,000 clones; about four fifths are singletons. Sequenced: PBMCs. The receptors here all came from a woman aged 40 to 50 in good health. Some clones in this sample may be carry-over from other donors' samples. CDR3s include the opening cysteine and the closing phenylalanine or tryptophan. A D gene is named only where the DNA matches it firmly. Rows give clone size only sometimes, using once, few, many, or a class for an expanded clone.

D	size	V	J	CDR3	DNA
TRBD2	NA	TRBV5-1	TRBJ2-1	CASSPSGSREQFF	TGCGCCAGCAGCCCGAGCGGGAGCAGGGAGCAGTTCTTC
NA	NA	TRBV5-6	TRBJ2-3	CASSLALAPSTDTQYF	TGTGCCAGCAGCTTGGCATTAGCGCCTAGCACAGATACGCAGTATTTT
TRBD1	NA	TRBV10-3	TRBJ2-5	CAISEATGWETQYF	TGTGCCATCAGTGAGGCGACAGGGTGGGAGACCCAGTACTTC
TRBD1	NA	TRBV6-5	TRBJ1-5	CASSYSGQSEQPQHF	TGTGCCAGCAGTTACTCGGGACAGAGCGAGCAGCCCCAGCATTTT
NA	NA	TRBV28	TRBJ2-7	CASSPWGEQYF	TGTGCCAGCAGTCCGTGGGGGGAGCAGTACTTC
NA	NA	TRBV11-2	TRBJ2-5	CASSLGTAQETQYF	TGTGCCAGCAGCTTAGGGACTGCCCAAGAGACCCAGTACTTC
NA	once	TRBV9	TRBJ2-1	CASSVVVGAIYNEQFF	TGTGCCAGCAGCGTAGTTGTGGGAGCAATCTACAATGAGCAGTTCTTC
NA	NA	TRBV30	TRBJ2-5	CAWSAGTGLETQYF	TGTGCCTGGAGCGCCGGGACCGGGTTGGAGACCCAGTACTTC
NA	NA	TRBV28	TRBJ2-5	CASSLLRGAGGQETQYF	TGTGCCAGCAGTTTATTGCGAGGGGCAGGGGGGCAAGAGACCCAGTACTTC
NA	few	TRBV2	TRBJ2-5	CASTPWKETQYF	TGTGCCAGCACTCCCTGGAAAGAGACCCAGTACTTC
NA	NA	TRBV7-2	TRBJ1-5	CASSSQRDQPQHF	TGTGCCAGCAGCTCGCAAAGGGATCAGCCCCAGCATTTT
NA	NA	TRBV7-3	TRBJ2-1	CASSFGGGLDNEQFF	TGTGCCAGCAGCTTTGGGGGCGGTCTAGACAATGAGCAGTTCTTC
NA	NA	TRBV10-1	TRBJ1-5	CASSDRQPQHF	TGCGCCAGCAGTGACCGGCAGCCCCAGCATTTT
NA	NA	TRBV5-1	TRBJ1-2	CASSPLGYSYTF	TGCGCCAGCAGCCCTCTGGGGTACAGCTACACCTTC
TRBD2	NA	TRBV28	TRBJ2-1	CASSLTGGNNEQFF	TGTGCCAGCAGTTTAACGGGAGGGAACAATGAGCAGTTCTTC
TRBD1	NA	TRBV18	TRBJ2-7	CASSPRGQTYEQYF	TGTGCCAGCTCACCACGGGGACAGACCTACGAGCAGTACTTC
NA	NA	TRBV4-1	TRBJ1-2	CASSPRDKWGYTF	TGCGCCAGCAGCCCCCGGGACAAGTGGGGCTACACCTTC
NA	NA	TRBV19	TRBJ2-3	CASSSTGPTDTQYF	TGTGCCAGTAGTAGTACCGGCCCGACAGATACGCAGTATTTT
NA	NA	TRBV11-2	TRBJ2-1	CASSLVISLNEQFF	TGTGCCAGCAGCTTAGTTATTAGTCTCAATGAGCAGTTCTTC
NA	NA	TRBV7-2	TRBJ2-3	CASRGMVGTDTQYF	TGTGCCAGCCGGGGGATGGTCGGCACAGATACGCAGTATTTT
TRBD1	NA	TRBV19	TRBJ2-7	CASSTQDRDEQYF	TGTGCCAGTAGTACCCAGGACAGGGACGAGCAGTACTTC
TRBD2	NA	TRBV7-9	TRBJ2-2	CASSRGLAGELFF	TGTGCCAGCAGCCGAGGACTAGCCGGGGAGCTGTTTTTT
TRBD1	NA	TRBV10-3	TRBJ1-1	CAIRGDRLLNTEAFF	TGTGCCATCAGGGGGGACAGGCTTTTGAACACTGAAGCTTTCTTT
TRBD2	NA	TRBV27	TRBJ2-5	CASSLQPGLAGETQYF	TGTGCCAGCAGTCTCCAACCGGGACTAGCGGGAGAGACCCAGTACTTC
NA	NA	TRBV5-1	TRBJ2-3	CASYTGTDTDTQYF	TGCGCCAGCTACACCGGGACGGACACAGATACGCAGTATTTT
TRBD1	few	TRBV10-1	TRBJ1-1	CASSESTGATEAFF	TGCGCCAGCAGTGAGAGTACAGGGGCCACTGAAGCTTTCTTT
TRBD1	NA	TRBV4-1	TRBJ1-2	CASSQARDSNYGYTF	TGCGCCAGCAGCCAAGCCCGGGACAGTAACTATGGCTACACCTTC
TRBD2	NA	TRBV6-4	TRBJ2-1	CASKTSGRANEQFF	TGTGCCAGTAAAACTAGCGGGAGGGCCAATGAGCAGTTCTTC
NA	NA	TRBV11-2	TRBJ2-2	CASSLARSTGELFF	TGTGCCAGCAGCTTAGCCCGGTCCACCGGGGAGCTGTTTTTT
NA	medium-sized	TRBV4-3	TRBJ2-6	CASSQEVGSGANVLTF	TGCGCCAGCAGCCAAGAAGTCGGCTCTGGGGCCAACGTCCTGACTTTC
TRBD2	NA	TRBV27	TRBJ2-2	CASSLIAGPVPGELFF	TGTGCCAGCAGTCTAATAGCGGGGCCCGTGCCCGGGGAGCTGTTTTTT
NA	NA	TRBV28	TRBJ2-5	CASSSGLRSGETQYF	TGTGCCAGCAGTTCCGGGCTGAGGTCTGGGGAGACCCAGTACTTC
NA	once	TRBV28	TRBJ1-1	CASRTTTDTKNTEAFF	TGTGCCAGCAGAACTACCACCGATACTAAGAACACTGAAGCTTTCTTT
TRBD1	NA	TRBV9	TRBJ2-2	CASSPQTGQKTGELFF	TGTGCCAGCAGCCCCCAAACGGGACAGAAGACCGGGGAGCTGTTTTTT
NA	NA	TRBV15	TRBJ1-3	CATSRNTHSGNTIYF	TGTGCCACCAGCAGAAATACTCACTCTGGAAACACCATATATTTT
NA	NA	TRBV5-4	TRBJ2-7	CASSDSGVGTYEQYF	TGTGCCAGCTCCGACTCAGGTGTCGGGACCTACGAGCAGTACTTC
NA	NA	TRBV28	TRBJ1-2	CASSSPGVDYGYTF	TGTGCCAGCTCTTCCCCAGGGGTGGACTATGGCTACACCTTC
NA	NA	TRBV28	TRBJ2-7	CASSLSRFSYEQYF	TGTGCCAGCAGCCTCTCGCGCTTCTCCTACGAGCAGTACTTC
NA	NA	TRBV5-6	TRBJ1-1	CASSLVQGLRANTEAFF	TGTGCCAGCAGCTTGGTTCAGGGGTTAAGAGCGAACACTGAAGCTTTCTTT
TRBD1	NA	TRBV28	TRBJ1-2	CASRPTGDYGYTF	TGTGCCAGCAGGCCGACAGGGGACTATGGCTACACCTTC
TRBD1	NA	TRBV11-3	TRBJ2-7	CASSLAGGEQHF	TGTGCCAGCAGCTTAGCAGGGGGCGAGCAGCACTTC
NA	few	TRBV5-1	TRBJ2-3	CASSLEWRETDTQYF	TGCGCCAGCAGCTTGGAGTGGCGGGAAACAGATACGCAGTATTTT
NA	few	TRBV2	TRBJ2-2	CASDQQGNTGELFF	TGTGCCAGCGATCAACAGGGAAACACCGGGGAGCTGTTTTTT
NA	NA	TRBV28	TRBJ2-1	CASSRLVGKAYNEQFF	TGTGCCAGCAGTCGACTAGTGGGTAAAGCTTACAATGAGCAGTTCTTC
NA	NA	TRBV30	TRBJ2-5	CAWSRGEWETQYF	TGTGCCTGGAGCAGAGGGGAGTGGGAGACCCAGTACTTC
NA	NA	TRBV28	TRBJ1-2	CASSNNGRLYGYTF	TGTGCCAGCAGTAATAATGGCCGACTCTATGGCTACACCTTC
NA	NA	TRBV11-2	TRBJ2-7	CASSLGRRDEQYF	TGTGCCAGCAGCTTAGGTCGCAGGGACGAGCAGTACTTC
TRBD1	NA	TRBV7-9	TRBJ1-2	CASSLGQGYGYTF	TGTGCCAGCAGCTTAGGACAGGGCTATGGCTACACCTTC